The rows below give T cell receptor beta chains drawn from one sample of a study of T cell repertoires in cytomegalovirus infection. Using its own MiXCR run on the reads, TCRdb lists one record per CDR3 protein. Of about 260,000 distinct CDR3 sequences listed, 9.1% are singletons. Material: PBMCs. Receptors originate from a human donor in good health (CMV status not recorded). Some clones in this sample may be carry-over from other donors' samples. The CDR3 runs from the conserved cysteine through the conserved F or W. A D gene is named only where the DNA matches it firmly. Clone size appears in some rows only: once, few, many, or a class for an expanded clone.

D	V	size	J	DNA	CDR3
TRBD1	TRBV7-2	-	TRBJ1-6	TGTGCCAGCAGCTTAGGGACAGGTTTGTCACCCCTCCACTTT	CASSLGTGLSPLHF
-	TRBV7-6	many	TRBJ1-3	TGTGCTAGCAGCCTCTCCCGGGGAAACACCATATATTTT	CASSLSRGNTIYF
-	TRBV3-1	-	TRBJ1-5	TGTGCCAGCAGCCGAGGGACGGGGAGCAATCAGCCCCAGCATTTT	CASSRGTGSNQPQHF
-	TRBV7-8	many	TRBJ2-6	TGTGCCAGCAGCTTACTGGGAGGCCCCACAGCTGGGGCCAACGTCCTGACTTTC	CASSLLGGPTAGANVLTF
-	TRBV7-2	few	TRBJ1-4	TGTGCCAGCAGCATAAAGCGGGAAAAACTGTTTTTT	CASSIKREKLFF
-	TRBV7-2	many	TRBJ1-5	TGTGCCAGCAGCTTAGCGGTTACGGGGGGCGGACAGCCCCAGCATTTT	CASSLAVTGGGQPQHF
-	TRBV19	-	TRBJ1-1	TGTGCCAGTAGTATAAACCACGGGAACACTGAAGCTTTCTTT	CASSINHGNTEAFF
-	TRBV7-2	-	TRBJ1-5	TGTGCCAGCAGCTTAGCCCACCCCGGGCAGCCCCAGCATTTT	CASSLAHPGQPQHF
-	TRBV28	-	TRBJ2-4	TGTGCCAGCAGTTCGGCAGACATTCAGTACTTC	CASSSADIQYF
-	TRBV20-1	few	TRBJ2-5	TGCAGTGCTCAAAACCCCACTAGCAGAGAAGAGACCCAGTACTTC	CSAQNPTSREETQYF
TRBD1	TRBV20-1	few	TRBJ2-7	TGCAGTGCTGAAGCCCAGCCAGGGGGCTACGAGCAGTACTTC	CSAEAQPGGYEQYF
-	TRBV7-2	many	TRBJ1-1	TGTGCCAGCAGCTTCAGGGGTACGAACACTGAAGCTTTCTTT	CASSFRGTNTEAFF
-	TRBV20-1	many	TRBJ1-1	TGCAGTGCTAAGCGAAACACTGAAGCTTTCTTT	CSAKRNTEAFF
TRBD1	TRBV20-1	-	TRBJ2-2	TGCAGTGCTAGAAGCCGGGACAGGGATCACACCGGGGAGCTGTTTTTT	CSARSRDRDHTGELFF
-	TRBV6-5	many	TRBJ2-5	TGTGCCAGCAGTGACGGACCTAAACAAGAGACCCAGTACTTC	CASSDGPKQETQYF
TRBD1	TRBV20-1	many	TRBJ1-5	TGCAGTGCAACAGGGGAATATAGCAATCAGCCCCAGCATTTT	CSATGEYSNQPQHF
-	TRBV7-2	many	TRBJ2-3	TGTGCCAGCAGCTTATCGAGGCAGGCCACAGATACGCAGTATTTT	CASSLSRQATDTQYF
-	TRBV7-2	many	TRBJ2-3	TGTGCCAGCAGCTCAACAGGTTCGGGGACCACAGATACGCAGTATTTT	CASSSTGSGTTDTQYF
-	TRBV7-2	many	TRBJ2-7	TGTGCCAGCAGTTTCTTATACGAGCAGTACTTC	CASSFLYEQYF
TRBD1	TRBV7-2	-	TRBJ2-2	TGTGCCAGCAGCTTAAAGGGACAGAGTAACTTTTGGATCGGGGAGCTGTTTTTT	CASSLKGQSNFWIGELFF
-	TRBV7-2	-	TRBJ2-1	TGTGCCAGCCGGTGGGGAACGAGTGAGCAGTTCTTC	CASRWGTSEQFF
TRBD1	TRBV6-2/TRBV6-3	many	TRBJ2-7	TGTGCCAGCTTATCCGGTCGCGACAGGGTGGCGGACTACGAGCAGTACTTC	CASLSGRDRVADYEQYF